Listed below are T cell receptor beta chains from one sample, sequenced in a study of T cell responses to AZD1222 COVID-19 vaccine. Profiled with immunoSEQ multiplex PCR; TCRdb holds only in-frame clones, not every one. In the table there are tens of thousands of clones, roughly 92% of which are singletons. This specimen was peripheral blood, taken 28 days after the second AZD1222 dose. These receptors were obtained from an adult who received the AZD1222 COVID-19 vaccine. Both conserved end residues are part of each CDR3. For some rows the clone size is stated as once, few or many, or as a class when expanded; others skip it.

j_gene	abundance	v_gene	CDR3aa
TRBJ1-5	.	TRBV6-7	CASSYSISGSSGNQPQHF
TRBJ1-1	.	TRBV27	CASGMLNTEAFF
TRBJ1-6	.	TRBV15	CATSRTRDSTGLALHF
TRBJ1-6	.	TRBV5-1	CASSLAGGAPLHF
TRBJ1-5	.	TRBV6-4	CAPVGGLGANQPQHF
TRBJ2-4	.	TRBV11-3	CASSLGGDKNIQYF
TRBJ2-7	.	TRBV30	CAWSPGGLEQYF
TRBJ1-5	few	TRBV9	CASSVGLGGGNQPQHF
TRBJ1-2	.	TRBV2	CASSGGTGGYGYTF
TRBJ1-2	.	TRBV7-9	CASSLGQGAGGYTF
TRBJ2-2	.	TRBV30	CAWVPRTSTGELFF
TRBJ1-4	.	TRBV7-2	CASSLGPWVDTTNEKLFF
TRBJ2-3	.	TRBV6-2/TRBV6-3	CASSRTSGGRDTQYF
TRBJ1-1	.	TRBV2	CASSRDLTNTEAFF
TRBJ1-4	.	TRBV6-5	CASSRRSTNEKLFF
TRBJ2-4	.	TRBV29-1	CSISGGLAKNIQYF
TRBJ2-3	once	TRBV7-6	CASSLGGPLSTQYF
TRBJ1-5	once	TRBV24-1	CATSDRGYNQPQHF
TRBJ1-2	.	TRBV3-1/TRBV3-2	CASREAGQRYGYTF
TRBJ2-7	.	TRBV13	CASSLGPPQGYEQYF
TRBJ2-2	.	TRBV6-5	CASSWQGPGELFF
TRBJ2-3	.	TRBV18	CASSLAGLSTDTQYF
TRBJ1-2	.	TRBV7-2	CASSLQGAYGYTF
TRBJ2-1	.	TRBV5-4	CASSFQRGGNEQFF
TRBJ1-1	.	TRBV6-6	CASRDRQGVGTEAFF
TRBJ2-7	.	TRBV19	CASSPRGTGGEQYF